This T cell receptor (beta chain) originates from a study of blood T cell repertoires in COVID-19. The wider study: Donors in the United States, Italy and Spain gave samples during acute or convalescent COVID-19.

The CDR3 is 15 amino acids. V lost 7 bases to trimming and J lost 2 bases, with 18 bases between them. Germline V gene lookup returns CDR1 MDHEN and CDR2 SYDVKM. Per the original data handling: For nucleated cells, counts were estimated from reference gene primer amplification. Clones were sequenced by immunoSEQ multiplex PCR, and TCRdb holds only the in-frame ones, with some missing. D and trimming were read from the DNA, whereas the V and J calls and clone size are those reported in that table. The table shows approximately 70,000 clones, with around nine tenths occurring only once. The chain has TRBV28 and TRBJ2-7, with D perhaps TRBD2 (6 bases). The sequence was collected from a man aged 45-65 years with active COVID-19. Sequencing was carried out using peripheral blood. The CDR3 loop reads CASTSPGTGAYEQYF. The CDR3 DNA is TGTGCCAGCACTAGCCCCGGGACTGGGGCCTACGAGCAGTACTTC.